The rows below give T cell receptor beta chains drawn from one sample of a study of T cells in Graves' hyperthyroidism and ophthalmopathy. From the multiplex PCR reads, TCRdb called clonotypes with MiXCR, one entry per CDR3 protein. The data contain hundreds of thousands of distinct CDR3 sequences, roughly 46% of them singletons. The sequenced material came from peripheral blood or thyroid tissue (not recorded which). These receptors were taken from an adult man with Graves' disease, either hyperthyroidism or ophthalmopathy (not recorded which). Each CDR3 is given with its conserved first and last residue. The D gene is left open where the match is weak. Size tells how often a clone was seen (once, few, many) or the class of an expanded clone, and some rows leave it out.

v_gene	abundance	d_gene	j_gene	CDR3nt	CDR3aa
TRBV7-8	many	.	TRBJ1-2	TGTGCCAGCAGCTTAGAGAGAAACTATGGCTACACCTTC	CASSLERNYGYTF
TRBV7-2	.	TRBD1	TRBJ2-7	TGTGCCAGCAGTGACACCCGGGACAGGGGGGACTACGAGCAGTACTTC	CASSDTRDRGDYEQYF
TRBV6-6	few	TRBD2	TRBJ2-5	TGTGCCAGCAGTTACACCCTAGCGGGGACAGAGACCCAGTACTTC	CASSYTLAGTETQYF
TRBV9	few	.	TRBJ2-5	TGTGCCAGCAGCGTCCCTGGGCGAGAGACCCAGTACTTC	CASSVPGRETQYF
TRBV25-1	many	.	TRBJ1-1	TGTGCCAGCAAGTGGGGGGCTGAAGCTTTCTTT	CASKWGAEAFF
TRBV7-8	.	TRBD2	TRBJ2-6	TGTGCCAGCAGCTTACGGCTAGCGGGTACACTCTCGGGGGCCAACGTCCTGACTTTC	CASSLRLAGTLSGANVLTF
TRBV29-1	.	TRBD1	TRBJ2-7	TGCAGCTTAGGAGGGACAGGGATCGGCGCCTACGAGCAGTACTTC	CSLGGTGIGAYEQYF
TRBV2	many	.	TRBJ1-4	TGTGCCAGCGGCCGGCCGACTAATGAAAAACTGTTTTTT	CASGRPTNEKLFF
TRBV2	.	.	TRBJ1-2	TGTGCCAGCAGGGGTTCCGGGACAATGACAGACACTAACTATGGCTACACCTTC	CASRGSGTMTDTNYGYTF
TRBV3-1	.	.	TRBJ2-7	TGTGCCAGCAGCCAAGGGGACGGCTACGAGCAGTACTTC	CASSQGDGYEQYF
TRBV20-1	.	.	TRBJ2-3	TGCAGTGTCAGCGGGAGCACAGATACGCAGTATTTT	CSVSGSTDTQYF
TRBV29-1	.	TRBD1	TRBJ1-1	TGCAGCAGCCGGGACAGGGTCTGGACTGAAGCTTTCTTT	CSSRDRVWTEAFF
TRBV12-5	few	.	TRBJ1-2	TGTGCTAGTGGTTTGGAGGGGGACTGGACAGTAAGCACCTTC	CASGLEGDWTVSTF
TRBV10-2	.	.	TRBJ2-5	TGCGCCAGCAGGACCTTGACAGGGAGGGAGACCCAGTACTTC	CASRTLTGRETQYF
TRBV6-5	.	TRBD1	TRBJ1-1	TGTGCCAGCAGTTATCGGACAGGGTTCGATCCTGAAGCTTTCTTT	CASSYRTGFDPEAFF
TRBV24-1	.	TRBD2	TRBJ2-5	TGTGCCACCAGCAGCCAAAGGACTAGCGGGAAGACCCAGTACTTC	CATSSQRTSGKTQYF
TRBV24-1	.	TRBD1	TRBJ2-7	TGTGCCACCAGTGAAGGGACAGGGGGACTATACGAGCAGTACTTC	CATSEGTGGLYEQYF
TRBV14	many	.	TRBJ1-2	TGTGCCAGCAGCCAATATAGGGTGCATGGCTACACCTTC	CASSQYRVHGYTF
TRBV5-1	few	TRBD1	TRBJ1-6	TGCGCCAGCAGCTCCCTCGGGACAGAGTATAATTCACCCCTCCACTTT	CASSSLGTEYNSPLHF
TRBV7-2	.	.	TRBJ1-5	TGTGCCAGCAGCTTAGTAAGGGGAGGCAATCAGCCCCAGCATTTT	CASSLVRGGNQPQHF
TRBV24-1	.	.	TRBJ2-5	TGTGCCACCAGTGATTCGGGGGGTGGACAGCCCCAGTACTTC	CATSDSGGGQPQYF
TRBV29-1	.	.	TRBJ1-1	TGCAGCGTTGAAGGGGGGACACCTGAAGCTTTCTTT	CSVEGGTPEAFF
TRBV12-3/TRBV12-4	few	.	TRBJ1-5	TGTGCCAGCAGTTTAAGGCCAGGCGATAATCAGCCCCAGCATTTT	CASSLRPGDNQPQHF
TRBV28	.	TRBD1	TRBJ2-5	TGTGCCAGCAACGGGGACAGGGCACAAGAGACCCAGTACTTC	CASNGDRAQETQYF
TRBV7-9	.	TRBD1	TRBJ2-7	TGTGCTACTCCGGGACAGGGCATGAGGGAGCAGTACTTC	CATPGQGMREQYF
TRBV7-9	.	TRBD1	TRBJ1-1	TGTGCCAGCAGCTCCCAGGGGGCGAACACTGAAGCTTTCTTT	CASSSQGANTEAFF
TRBV11-3	.	.	TRBJ1-1	TGTGCCAGCAGCCCACCGTACGGGGTTGAGGCGAACACTGAAGCTTTCTTT	CASSPPYGVEANTEAFF
TRBV10-3	.	TRBD1	TRBJ2-7	TGTGCCACCTACAGGGGATACTACGAGCAGTACTTC	CATYRGYYEQYF
TRBV10-3	.	.	TRBJ2-7	TGTGCCATCAGATCTCCACCGTACGAGCAGTACTTC	CAIRSPPYEQYF
TRBV6-5	.	.	TRBJ2-2	TGTGCCAGCAGTTACCCTCATAAGAACACCGGGAAGCTGTTTTTT	CASSYPHKNTGKLFF
TRBV7-2	.	TRBD1	TRBJ2-5	TGTGCCAGCAGCTTGGACAGGGGGCCTCAAGAGACCCAGTACTTC	CASSLDRGPQETQYF
TRBV20-1	.	.	TRBJ2-5	TGCAGTGCTAGGACCCCCGGGGCCCAAGAGACCCAGTACTTC	CSARTPGAQETQYF
TRBV7-8	many	TRBD1	TRBJ2-5	TGTGCCAGCAGCTTCGACAGGGTAGAAGAGACCCAGTACTTC	CASSFDRVEETQYF
TRBV2	.	.	TRBJ1-5	TGTGCCAGCAGTGTGACAGTTTATAGCAATCAGCCCCAGCATTTT	CASSVTVYSNQPQHF
TRBV5-1	few	.	TRBJ1-5	TGCGCCAGCAGCTTGGTTGGAGGGGATCAGCCCCAGCATTTT	CASSLVGGDQPQHF
TRBV20-1	.	TRBD1	TRBJ1-5	TGCAGTGCTAGGCCGGGACAGGGGTACAATCAGTCCCAGCATTTT	CSARPGQGYNQSQHF
TRBV29-1	many	.	TRBJ1-2	TGCAGCGTTGGGGTCGACAGGAAGGCCTATGGCTACACCTTC	CSVGVDRKAYGYTF
TRBV4-2	few	.	TRBJ1-1	TGTGCCAGCAGCCAAGAAGTGGGGGTGAACACTGAAGCTTTCTTT	CASSQEVGVNTEAFF
TRBV2	many	TRBD1	TRBJ1-4	TGTGCCAGCAGAGGGGACAGGAATAATGAAAAACTGTTTTTT	CASRGDRNNEKLFF
TRBV15	.	.	TRBJ2-5	TGTGCCACCAGCAGAGATCTGGGCAGGCCCCAGTACTTC	CATSRDLGRPQYF
TRBV7-9	.	.	TRBJ1-4	TGTGCCAGCAGTTCCGGGACTGCCAGCGGGTTGACTAATGAAAAACTGTTTTTT	CASSSGTASGLTNEKLFF
TRBV7-9	.	.	TRBJ1-5	TGTGCCAGCAGCCAAGGAGAGGGGACGGGCGTATATAGCAATCAGCCCCAGCATTTT	CASSQGEGTGVYSNQPQHF
TRBV9	.	TRBD1	TRBJ1-6	TGTGCCAGCAGAGAGGGGGGACAGGGACGTTCACCCCTCCACTTT	CASREGGQGRSPLHF
TRBV2	.	.	TRBJ2-2	TGTGCCAGCAGTGAACAGCTAGGGGGCACCGGGGAGCTGTTTTTT	CASSEQLGGTGELFF
TRBV7-9	.	TRBD1	TRBJ2-5	TGTGCCAGCAGTCCGGACAGGGAAAAGGGGACCCAGTACTTC	CASSPDREKGTQYF
TRBV20-1	few	.	TRBJ1-5	TGCAGTGCGAGAGATCGGGGAGGCAATCAGCCCCAGCATTTT	CSARDRGGNQPQHF
TRBV6-5	few	TRBD1	TRBJ1-1	TGTGCCAGCAGTTACCCAGGACAGGGAGCTTTCTTT	CASSYPGQGAFF
TRBV29-1	many	.	TRBJ1-3	TGCAGCGGTTCAGGGACAAACTCTGGAAACACCATATATTTT	CSGSGTNSGNTIYF
TRBV7-2	.	TRBD2	TRBJ2-3	TGTGCCAGCAGCCAACACGGGACTAGCGGGAGTCCAGATACGCAGTATTTT	CASSQHGTSGSPDTQYF
TRBV2	.	TRBD1	TRBJ1-1	TGTGCCAGCAGCCTCCCGGGACAGGCGAACACTGAAGCTTTCTTT	CASSLPGQANTEAFF
TRBV27	.	.	TRBJ1-1	TGTGCCAGCAGTTTGTTCGTCCGCGGATACGAAGCTTTCTTT	CASSLFVRGYEAFF
TRBV5-1	few	.	TRBJ1-5	TGCGCCAGCAGCTTATCCGGACAGTTCAATCAGCCCCAGCATTTT	CASSLSGQFNQPQHF
TRBV29-1	.	.	TRBJ2-5	TGCAGCGTTTTTGGAGGCCCCCGAGAGACCCAGTACTTC	CSVFGGPRETQYF
TRBV7-6	.	TRBD1	TRBJ1-2	TGTGCCAGCAGCTCACCCGGGACAGGGGCTACTGCCTATGGCTACACCTTC	CASSSPGTGATAYGYTF
TRBV25-1	.	.	TRBJ1-3	TGTGCTCAGCCTCTCACAGCTGGAAACACCATATATTTT	CAQPLTAGNTIYF
TRBV2	once	TRBD1	TRBJ1-4	TGTGCCAGCGACAGGGAAAACGAAAAACTGTTTTTT	CASDRENEKLFF
TRBV5-1	few	.	TRBJ2-5	TGCGCCAGCAGCTTGGAACAGGGACGGGAGACCCAGTACTTC	CASSLEQGRETQYF
TRBV9	.	.	TRBJ1-2	TGTGCCGGCAGTCCGCAGGCGGACTATGGCTACACCTTC	CAGSPQADYGYTF
TRBV19	.	.	TRBJ1-2	TGTGCCAGTAGTATGCTGGCGGGTTATGGCTACACCTTC	CASSMLAGYGYTF
TRBV6-5	.	.	TRBJ1-3	TGTGCCAGCAGTTACTCGAAACCCGGCGAAGGAAACACCATATATTTT	CASSYSKPGEGNTIYF